The sequence of this T cell receptor (beta chain) was determined in a study of blood T cell repertoires in COVID-19. Produced via immunoSEQ multiplex PCR; TCRdb's table is partial and in-frame only. The table records some 190,000 clones, roughly 82% of them present only once. The TCR comes from a woman aged 55-69 years with COVID-19, enrolled during active disease. The source material was peripheral blood.

The CDR3 region has the DNA TGTGCCAGCAGCTACCTAGCGGGGGGGCACAATGAGCAGTTCTTC. It codes for CASSYLAGGHNEQFF. This chain joins TRBV7-2 and TRBJ2-1; TRBD2 matches 12 bases. The CDR3 extends over 15 amino acids. Germline trimming cut 4 bases from V and 5 bases from J; bases unmatched to any gene: 3. Germline CDR1 is SGHTA and CDR2 is FQGNSA.